This T cell receptor beta chain originates from a study of cytomegalovirus exposure and HLA in healthy donors (dated by TCRdb to the late 2010s). Study-level background: In an earlier analysis of under 600 of the donors, around 300 Gb of sequence data and 120 million or so unique TCR beta sequences from about 190 million T cells were reported. Typing coverage differed by locus: A, B, C, DRB1 and DQB1 were typed in about 620-630 donors, DQA1 in about 500, DPA1 in around 610, and DPB1 in just under 490. The study used immunosequencing to profile the T cell repertoires of under 700 subjects and linked those repertoires to cytomegalovirus serostatus. Besides the first cohort of more than 650 subjects, a separate validation cohort made up of about 120 different subjects was used. HLA typing covered class I and class II loci at four-digit resolution. Rather than drawing on any new phenotypic data, the later analysis identified candidate immune exposures from TCR beta sequences and the way those sequences occurred across donors. Every discovery cohort repertoire had been produced on one sequencing platform. An early release covering some 640 HLA-typed donors comprised 250 to 350 gigabases of sequencing data and 65 million to 100 million unique TCR sequences. The genetic ancestry cluster associated with self-reported Caucasian donors included approximately 85% of the 398 genotyped donors. About five DR-DQ haplotypes were treated as single units for association and clustering because of strong linkage in the cohort. A later analysis re-examined previously published TCR beta repertoires from over 500 donors and added high-resolution HLA genotyping to investigate patterns of TCR occurrence. To decide whether each TCR beta V gene segment behaved as functional or pseudogenic, an earlier analysis of approximately 590 of the donors relied on high-throughput TCR beta sequencing. In a later genetic analysis, genome-wide SNP genotypes for about 65% of the roughly 670 donors were used, and that subset was treated as a discovery cohort. Among 350 to 400 genotyped donors of the cohort, an average of around 240,000 unique TCR beta nucleotide sequences were sequenced per donor, roughly 18% of them non-productive. The study was designed to test whether signatures of past pathogen exposure could be identified by cataloging public T cell receptors. To predict cytomegalovirus infection status, the study combined high-throughput TCR immunosequencing, statistical association of individual TCRs with disease status, and machine learning. Donor age, sex, ethnicity and CMV serostatus were collected together with the repertoire data.

In total, roughly 670 healthy bone marrow donors made up the cohort. Cohort members were all nominally healthy when sampled, although unrecorded immune exposures were likely present. The donor tested CMV seronegative and was one of the 352 seronegative cohort members. Every donor gave a peripheral blood sample, and the peripheral blood mononuclear cells from that sample were used for TCR beta sequencing. Genomic DNA extraction from the blood cell samples was performed with the Qiagen DNeasy Blood Extraction Kit. With respect to this clone: Its antigen remains unidentified. Per-base qualities were not stored, and no clone one base away is much larger.

At the junction V is shortened by 6 bases and J by 1 base; bases outside the gene matches: 7. From cysteine to phenylalanine, the CDR3 is 15 amino acids long. The entry retains the CDR3 DNA only, 45 bases that are in frame from base 1. CDR1 is given as SEHNR and CDR2 as FQNEAQ, both from the germline V gene (reference sequence). The library was built by means of the immunoSEQ multiplex PCR assay. The multiplex PCR relied on a mix of 60 forward primers for TCR Vbeta segments and 13 reverse primers for TCR Jbeta segments. The CDR3 region of rearranged TCR beta genes was amplified from genomic DNA by a multiplex PCR assay. The amplified TCR beta libraries were sequenced on the Illumina HiSeq System as 87-base-pair reads. Per the source publication's procedure: A later analysis tallied around 87 million unique TCR beta chains across the 550 to 850 repertoires, and approximately 9.9 million of those chains were shared by two or more donors. A nearest-neighbor algorithm error-corrected the raw reads and collapsed the reads into unique sequences, merging closely related sequences to remove PCR and sequencing errors. To assign V, D and J gene segments, CDR3 sequences were aligned to IMGT reference sequences. For a sequence to be retained, a match of at least six nucleotides was required to both a V gene segment and a J gene segment. A rearrangement was called productive if the CDR3 had no stop codons and remained in frame with V and J, and every other rearrangement was called non-productive. CDR3 was defined by IMGT convention, running from the second conserved V-encoded cysteine to the conserved J-encoded phenylalanine. Sequences without an unambiguous match to a single V gene segment were excluded from the earlier analysis of a few hundred of the donors. In an earlier analysis of several hundred of the donors, V segments were called functional above 56.7% productive rearrangements and were called segregating when the between-donor standard deviation exceeded 5%. To diagnose cytomegalovirus status from the catalog of TCR beta chain sequences, a statistical classification framework was built. V and J gene assignment, in a later analysis, came from comparing TCR nucleotide sequences with IMGT/GENE-DB human TR gene sequences. In a later analysis, CDR3 sequences and most-parsimonious VDJ recombination scenarios were assigned using the TCRdist pipeline. In a later analysis, each TCR beta chain was defined by its CDR3 amino acid sequence together with its V-gene family, and reads without a unique V-gene family were excluded. To address suspected cross-contamination and a sequencing artifact, a later analysis removed over 500 highly shared, low-generation-probability nucleotide sequences. In a later analysis, a clonal expansion index was calculated for each public chain from normalized within-repertoire ranks of inferred template counts. A later analysis computed generation probabilities with a VDJ recombination model fitted to out-of-frame rearrangements, and checked the results against IGoR. In a later analysis, hypergeometric tests were used to score TCR-TCR, TCR-HLA and TCR-CMV co-occurrence, with a repertoire-size bias correction applied to TCR pairs. To estimate false discovery rates, a later analysis permuted the HLA or CMV assignments 20 times. In a later analysis, co-occurring TCRs were grouped with DBSCAN, and TCRdist sequence similarity was added when clustering was performed within HLA-allele-positive subsets. Repertoires with fewer than 30,000 or more than 120,000 public chains were left out of co-occurrence clustering, as were four to six repertoires with anomalous nucleotide sharing. TCRdb carries this immuneACCESS record with in-frame sequences only. Its versions omit some clonotypes, under half of them owing to an unresolved V gene in the studies checked, with the rest unexplained. V and J calls and clone size are copied from that table; D and trimming were computed from the DNA. This sample comprises roughly 140,000 clones, roughly 80% of them detected only once. The ten biggest clones cover about 5% of the sample.

The paper as a whole reports these results and caveats: Correlated functional status among segregating V segments might be attributable to linkage disequilibrium, but an unknown experimental factor could not be ruled out. Broadly in line with IMGT annotations, most TCR beta V segments showed up in productive rearrangements about 90% or about 30% of the time in an earlier analysis of some 590 of the donors. In a later analysis, HLA-associated TCR beta chains were found to be more clonally expanded and to have lower generation probabilities than equally common non-associated chains. Some IMGT-functional V segments, including TRBV6-2 and TRBV6-3, could not be distinguished by the 87-base-pair reads and were therefore excluded. In a later analysis, TCR association rates were found to vary across HLA loci, with the most associated TCRs seen for DRB1 alleles and the fewest for HLA-C alleles. The earlier analysis of a few hundred of the donors excluded some 15 rarely observed V segments, including chromosome 9 orphons, because counts were too low. The classifier was reported to diagnose cytomegalovirus status with high specificity and sensitivity in both the original and validation cohorts. A further reported finding was that TCR beta sequences accurately predicted the HLA-A and HLA-B alleles for most subjects in the first cohort. The study gave a list of under 200 TCR beta chains associated with cytomegalovirus. Immune exposure information for the cohort was limited to CMV serostatus. In a later analysis, more than 15,000 TCR beta sequences were associated with specific HLA alleles at a false discovery rate of 0.05. Most CMV-associated TCR beta chains appeared to be HLA-restricted in a later analysis, and the HLA associations seemed to be driven largely by CMV exposure. Compared with the approximately 700-donor mean, donors in an Asian-associated ancestry cluster had fewer N-insertions in productive TCRs, according to a later genetic analysis. Several of the top co-occurrence clusters appeared to be linked to parvovirus B19, influenza, CMV and Epstein-Barr virus, according to a later analysis. The sequencing pipeline was judged likely to have produced a cluster of highly shared sequence variants as a technical artifact. Strong co-occurrence of HLA alleles, especially DR and DQ, made assigning TCR associations to individual alleles difficult. Because HLA typing was missing for some donors at each locus, association tests included only the typed subset. This cohort had only TCR beta chains sequenced, and the lack of alpha or paired-chain data limited which features could be detected. The authors suggested that the approach could potentially be generalized to other disease states and immunological phenotypes. Three of the identified cytomegalovirus-associated TCR beta chains were confirmed in vitro to be specific for cytomegalovirus antigens. The presence/absence analyses assumed that sequencing depth was roughly uniform across donors, and that assumption may not be true. Most TCR sequences were seen in very few donors, while some public TCRs were found in many individuals. An association between a missense DCLRE1C variant and V-gene and J-gene trimming of TCR beta chains was found in a later genetic analysis and replicated in an independent cohort.

Sequencing was done on a sample of PBMCs. The sequence was obtained from a male donor in good health and CMV-seronegative. The chain is made from TRBV7-9 and TRBJ2-5, with 8 bases in between that match TRBD1. The sequenced DNA: TGTGCCAGCAGTCCCGGACAGGGCGTCCAAGAGACCCAGTACTTC. It codes for CASSPGQGVQETQYF. Supplemented by the reference TRBV7-9 and TRBJ2-5 proteins around the CDR3, the complete variable domain is DTGVSQNPRHKITKRGQNVTFRCDPISEHNRLYWYRQTLGQGPEFLTYFQNEAQLEKSRLLSDRFSAERPKGSFSTLEIQRTEQGDSAMYLCASSPGQGVQETQYFGPGTRLLVL.